This T cell receptor (beta chain) was observed in a study of blood T cell repertoires in COVID-19 (dated by TCRdb to 2018 to 2021). A note on the overall study: The collaborator samples originated in the United States, Italy and Spain and spanned the acute and convalescent phases of COVID-19. Sample metadata almost always included a de-identified subject ID, COVID-19 status, age in years and sex. Deeply sampled blood TCRbeta repertoires from subjects exposed to, actively infected with, or recovered from COVID-19 were included in the dataset. Where HLA class I and class II types were available, the types were taken from metadata supplied by the sample provider, not from assay-based typing. The material from the prospective study consisted of cDNA or gDNA derived from T cells, B-cell-depleted T cells, or PBMCs. The samples were drawn from the first 160 participants of the ongoing ImmuneRACE study and from 1,200 or so subjects provided by 6 global collaborators. The repertoires were released in a freely available public database intended as a resource for research on the immune response to SARS-CoV-2.

Including the terminal cysteine and phenylalanine, the CDR3 comprises 17 residues. Of all the DNA, just the CDR3 is kept, 51 bases in frame from base 1. The V and J ends are trimmed by 5 bases and 0 bases, leaving 19 bases between them. Per the germline V gene (reference sequence), SEHNR is the CDR1 and FQNEAQ is the CDR2. As for this clone: What antigen it recognizes has not been identified. Base qualities are not at hand, and no much larger clone is one base apart.

What the study reported, not specific to this receptor: The amount of clinical and demographic metadata varied by source and participant and was provided uncurated.

The immunoSEQ Assay, a bias-controlled multiplex PCR, was used to amplify TCRbeta CDR3 regions from genomic DNA. Under the source paper's analysis protocol: Within the assay, amplification of reference gene primers was used to estimate how many nucleated cells each sample contained. Sequence reads were collapsed and filtered to measure the absolute abundance of every unique TCRbeta CDR3 rearrangement. For each sample, productive Simpson clonality was calculated by taking the square root of Simpson's diversity index across productive rearrangements. Held by TCRdb, this immuneACCESS table contains in-frame sequences only and omits some clones. Under half of the omission traces to an unresolved V gene where checked; the cause of the rest is unknown. The V and J calls and the clone size are those of that table, but D and trimming were determined from the DNA. In all, the sample holds a few hundred thousand clones, and 86% of those were seen once. The ten largest clonotypes hold 6.2% of the sample.

Each collaborating institution followed its own protocols to collect whole blood in K2EDTA tubes. For TCRbeta analysis, collaborators shipped samples as frozen whole blood, isolated PBMCs, or DNA extracted from either of those sample types. The sequenced material came from peripheral blood. This receptor was obtained from a man aged 55-75 years with acute or convalescent COVID-19. The receptor chain draws on TRBV7-9 and TRBJ1-1, and TRBD1 may be the D gene, going by 5 matching bases. In nucleotides, the sequence is TGTGCCAGCAGCCAAGCAGGGTACGGGTTTGTGAACACTGAAGCTTTCTTT. Translated, this is CASSQAGYGFVNTEAFF.